Included here is one T cell receptor beta chain sequence, with context. The clone's antigen remains unknown. Qualities for individual bases were not recorded, and no much larger clone is one base off. Inclusion was restricted to participants for whom at least one PBMC sample before ART initiation and at least two post-ART samples were available. Treatment was received in the United States of America by all participants with HIV. Cryopreserved samples of roughly 0.85-11 million PBMC were thawed and washed before DNA extraction. At the time of the earliest PBMC sample, participants with HIV were aged between roughly 20 and 55 years. PBMC samples were contributed by each participant from 1-4 timepoints before ART initiation and 2-8 timepoints after ART initiation, with a median of 7 samples. For every participant, serial HIV viral load, CD4+ T-cell count, ART history and demographic data were obtained. Genomic DNA was extracted from unsorted PBMC with a Qiagen kit on a QIAcube, processed in batches of 12 samples.

From cysteine to phenylalanine, the CDR3 is 14 amino acids long. Only CDR3 DNA is held: 42 bases, read in frame from base 1. V is shortened by 4 bases, J by 4 bases, and the region joining them spans 11 bases. CDR1 and CDR2 are read off the germline V gene (reference sequence) as SGHAT and FQDESV. The data are from a study of long-term antiretroviral therapy in people with HIV (dated by TCRdb to the early 2020s). Looking at the study overall: The earliest samples were collected approximately a decade before the 2015 WHO recommendation for immediate ART, a period when ART was typically delayed until CD4 counts fell. A retrospective serial study tested whether changes in peripheral blood TRB repertoire composition and diversity were associated with ART initiation and durable HIV suppression. No cross-contamination during QIAcube processing turned up in test extractions that ran a monoclonal T-cell line alongside around 32 polyclonal samples. From some 27 adults with confirmed HIV infection, the cohort provided over 150 cryopreserved PBMC samples, gathered serially across a mean of approximately six years (range 1-12). Of the roughly 30 participants with HIV, eleven were female.

The immunoSEQ hsTCRB v3.0 assay was used at survey level resolution for TRB variable region sequencing. The target sequencing depth for TRB was about 40,000-55,000 T-cell genomes per sample. An Illumina MiSeq with a v3 150-cycle kit was used to sequence the pooled TRB libraries. The authors processed their data as follows. Repertoire analysis was performed in R inside a reproducible Nextflow workflow that covered QC, data transformation and analysis. LymphoSeq2, an R package for exploring AIRR-Seq data, was used to implement the custom analyses. Four samples yielding fewer than 5000 total TRB sequences were excluded, leaving around 190 analyzed HIV repertoires. Of the roughly 190 retained HIV repertoires, 59 were collected before and about 130 after ART initiation. Each repertoire was downsampled to 5000 TRB nucleotide sequences, and summary statistics were averaged across 100 downsampling iterations. The analysis kept only TRB sequences whose CDR3 regions were at least seven amino acids long. A Shannon entropy-derived clonality score and the Gini coefficient were used to measure diversity. Repertoire networks linked the top 5000 CDR3 amino acid sequences whenever two sequences differed by an edit distance of one. Antigen specificity groups and MHC restriction were predicted for TRB CDR3 amino acid sequences with GLIPH2. CDR3 amino acid sequences were matched against VDJdb and McPAS-TCR to flag known CMV, EBV, HIV or tissue antigen associations. Pre-ART, post-ART and control groups were compared with Wilcoxon signed-rank tests and Holm-Bonferroni correction. Drawn from immuneACCESS, this table holds only the in-frame rearrangements with V and J called that TCRdb kept. Clones are partly lost; checked studies trace under half to an unresolved V gene and leave the rest unexplained. That table is the source of V, J and clone size, and D and trimming were worked out from the DNA. The sample records about 20,000 clones, about 91% of which are singletons. Approximately 7.3% of the sample belongs to the ten largest clones.

What the research found in general, with its limitations: At every time point, the repertoire was dominated by expanded TRB clones first identified before ART initiation, although this dominance fluctuated and, in many PLHIV, declined after ART. CDR3 length ranges in HIV repertoires were narrower than in controls, and network structure suggested an antigen-experienced repertoire with only a slight naive shift after ART. No data were available on ART adherence, viral resistance or therapy changes, limiting inferences about post-ART repertoire changes. Starting ART was linked to a significant rise in TRB diversity, yet even with long-term ART the diversity remained significantly lower than in transplant donor controls. The samples were dated from about 2003 to 2017, and the ART regimens that were used may be less effective than current ART regimens. Since PBMC availability was limited, sequencing covered only the TCR beta chain, with no alpha chain pairing. Because cell numbers in pre-ART samples were limited, unsorted PBMC were profiled instead of sorted CD4+ and CD8+ T cells.

Sequences were derived from unsorted PBMCs, sampled 4.4 years after starting antiretroviral therapy. The V and J segments used are TRBV11-1 and TRBJ1-3, with TRBD1 tentatively as D gene (6 bases match). The sequence derives from a woman aged 50 to 60 with HIV. The sequenced DNA: TGTGCCAGCAGCTCACAGGGATCCGGAAACACCATATATTTT. It codes for CASSSQGSGNTIYF.